Listed below are T cell receptor beta chains from one sample, sequenced in a study of regulatory T cells in long-lasting Graves disease. TCRdb re-called the multiplex PCR reads with MiXCR, one entry per CDR3 protein. The repertoire has around 460,000 distinct CDR3 sequences, 14% of them found once; the top ten carry 17%. These data also featured in a second study, about T cells in Graves' hyperthyroidism and ophthalmopathy.

Sequencing used peripheral blood mononuclear cells (PBMCs), obtained at new diagnosis, from a patient treated with antithyroid drugs. These receptors were taken from a woman between 50 and 59 years old with Graves disease. CDR3s include the opening cysteine and the closing phenylalanine or tryptophan. Each record gives: J gene, clone size, D gene, CDR3 length, V gene, CDR3 protein, CDR3 DNA. A D gene is named only where the DNA matches it firmly. Size is stated for part of the rows, as once, few or many counts, or as a class when the clone is expanded.

>TRBJ2-3|many|TRBD1|15|TRBV2
CASKRGTGAADTQYF
TGTGCCAGCAAAAGGGGGACAGGGGCGGCAGATACGCAGTATTTT
>TRBJ2-7|.|.|14|TRBV19
CASSHAGTAYEQYF
TGTGCCAGTAGTCATGCGGGGACCGCCTACGAGCAGTACTTC
>TRBJ2-1|.|.|16|TRBV20-1
CSARDQGAGGGYEQFF
TGCAGTGCTAGAGACCAGGGGGCGGGAGGAGGCTATGAGCAGTTCTTC
>TRBJ2-1|many|TRBD2|14|TRBV6-1
CASRRIAGDGEQFF
TGTGCCAGCAGGAGGATAGCGGGAGATGGTGAGCAGTTCTTC
>TRBJ1-3|.|.|14|TRBV2
CASREDNSGNTIYF
TGTGCCAGCAGAGAGGACAACTCTGGAAACACCATATATTTT
>TRBJ2-7|.|.|14|TRBV29-1
CSVVGGGQSYEQYF
TGCAGCGTTGTGGGGGGGGGGCAGTCCTACGAGCAGTACTTC
>TRBJ1-1|many|TRBD1|15|TRBV6-1
CASSPTQGASTEAFF
TGTGCCAGCAGCCCAACACAGGGGGCAAGCACTGAAGCTTTCTTT
>TRBJ2-3|.|.|16|TRBV9
CASSSRGGGGTDTQYF
TGTGCCAGCAGCTCGAGGGGAGGAGGAGGCACAGATACGCAGTATTTT
>TRBJ2-5|few|.|14|TRBV30
CAWSVHSVQETQYF
TGTGCCTGGAGTGTACACAGTGTCCAAGAGACCCAGTACTTC
>TRBJ2-1|.|.|11|TRBV28
CASSLGGSLFF
TGTGCCAGCAGTTTAGGCGGTAGCCTGTTCTTC
>TRBJ2-7|.|.|12|TRBV5-8
CASSNERYEQYF
TGTGCCAGCAGCAATGAACGCTACGAGCAGTACTTC
>TRBJ2-1|.|.|13|TRBV27
CASSMSGYNEQFF
TGTGCCAGCAGTATGAGTGGATACAATGAGCAGTTCTTC
>TRBJ2-3|few|TRBD2|15|TRBV3-1
CASSQTSGRALEKYF
TGTGCCAGCAGCCAAACTAGCGGGAGGGCCTTGGAGAAGTATTTT
>TRBJ1-6|few|TRBD1|15|TRBV27
CASSGDRGGNSPLHF
TGTGCCAGCAGTGGAGACAGGGGTGGTAATTCACCCCTCCACTTT
>TRBJ1-4|.|.|17|TRBV20-1
CSARDRVRASSNEKLFF
TGCAGTGCTAGAGATCGGGTCAGGGCTTCTTCTAATGAAAAACTGTTTTTT
>TRBJ1-5|few|TRBD1|14|TRBV19
CASSPGQKNQPQHF
TGTGCCAGTAGTCCGGGACAGAAAAATCAGCCCCAGCATTTT
>TRBJ2-7|many|.|15|TRBV6-5
CASSYTRDRSYEQYF
TGTGCCAGCAGTTATACGCGCGACAGGTCCTACGAGCAGTACTTC
>TRBJ1-6|many|.|19|TRBV6-5
CASSYSIIRTVSDNSPLHF
TGTGCCAGCAGTTACTCGATCATTCGGACAGTGAGCGATAATTCACCCCTCCACTTT
>TRBJ1-1|many|.|16|TRBV12-3/TRBV12-4
CASSLNWVVLNTEAFF
TGTGCCAGCAGTTTAAACTGGGTAGTGCTGAACACTGAAGCTTTCTTT
>TRBJ2-3|many|.|14|TRBV11-2
CASSLVGGGDTQYF
TGTGCCAGCAGCTTAGTAGGGGGGGGCGATACGCAGTATTTT
>TRBJ2-7|few|.|12|TRBV6-1
CASSDHPYEQYF
TGTGCCAGCAGTGACCATCCCTACGAGCAGTACTTC
>TRBJ2-3|few|TRBD2|15|TRBV9
CASSVGTSGSDTQYF
TGTGCCAGCAGCGTAGGGACTAGCGGGAGTGATACGCAGTATTTT
>TRBJ2-5|few|.|14|TRBV27
CASSLSDLQETQYF
TGTGCCAGCAGTTTATCAGACTTACAAGAGACCCAGTACTTC